This TCR beta chain was sequenced during a study of cytomegalovirus exposure and HLA in healthy donors. Study details: Early release data held about 85 million unique TCRs from HLA-typed donors. Study conclusions and caveats: TCR beta sequences numbering under 20,000 were associated with HLA alleles at 0.05 false discovery rate in a later analysis. Analysis was carried out at a later point, and it linked a missense DCLRE1C variant to TCR beta V- and J-gene trimming. Links to common viral pathogens appeared, in a later analysis, for several of the most significant clusters.

This PCR relied on a set of 60 Vbeta primers and 13 Jbeta primers. Assay used: immunoSEQ multiplex PCR; TCRdb lists only in-frame clones, some missing. The table shows 100,000 or so clones, with about four fifths occurring only once. As regards this clone: Its antigen is currently unknown.

From germline, CDR1 is LNHNV and CDR2 YYDKDF (reference sequence). The CDR3 contains 16 residues. Between the trimmed V and J ends, which lost 0 bases and 0 bases, there was a span of 9 bases. The source of this sequence is a man in his forties in good health and CMV-seropositive. The sequencing sample was made of PBMCs. The rearrangement uses TRBV15 and TRBJ1-3; D remains unclear. The CDR3 sequence: CATSRDVQNSGNTIYF. In nucleotides, the CDR3 is TGTGCCACCAGCAGAGACGTACAGAACTCTGGAAACACCATATATTTT.